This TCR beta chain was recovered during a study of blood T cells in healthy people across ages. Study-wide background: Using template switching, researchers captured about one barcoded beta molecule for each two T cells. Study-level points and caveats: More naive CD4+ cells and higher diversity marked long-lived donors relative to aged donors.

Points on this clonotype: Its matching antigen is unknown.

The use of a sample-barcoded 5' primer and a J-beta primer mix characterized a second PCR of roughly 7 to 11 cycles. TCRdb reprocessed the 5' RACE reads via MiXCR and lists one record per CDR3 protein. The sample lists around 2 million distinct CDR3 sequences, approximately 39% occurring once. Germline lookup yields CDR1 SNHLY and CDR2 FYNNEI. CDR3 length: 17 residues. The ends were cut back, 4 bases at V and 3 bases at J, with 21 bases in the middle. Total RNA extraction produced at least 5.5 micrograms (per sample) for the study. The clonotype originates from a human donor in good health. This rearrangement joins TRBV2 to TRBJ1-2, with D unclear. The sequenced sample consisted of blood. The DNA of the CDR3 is TGTGCCAGCAGTGTTGGGGTCTCCCAAGGAGTGGACTATGGCTACACCTTC. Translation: CASSVGVSQGVDYGYTF.